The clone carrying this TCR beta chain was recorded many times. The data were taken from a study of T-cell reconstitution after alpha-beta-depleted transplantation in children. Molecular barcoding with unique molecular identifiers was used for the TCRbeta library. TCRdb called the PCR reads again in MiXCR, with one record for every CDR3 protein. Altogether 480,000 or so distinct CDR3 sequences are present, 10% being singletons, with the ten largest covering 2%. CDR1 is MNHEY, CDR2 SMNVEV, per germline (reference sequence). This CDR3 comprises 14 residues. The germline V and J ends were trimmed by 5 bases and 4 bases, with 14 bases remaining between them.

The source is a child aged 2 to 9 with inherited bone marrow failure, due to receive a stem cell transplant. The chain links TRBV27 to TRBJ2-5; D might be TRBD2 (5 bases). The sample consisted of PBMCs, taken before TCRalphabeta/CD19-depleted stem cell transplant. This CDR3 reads CASSRGEGGETQYF. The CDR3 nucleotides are TGTGCCAGCAGTCGGGGTGAGGGTGGAGAGACCCAGTACTTC.